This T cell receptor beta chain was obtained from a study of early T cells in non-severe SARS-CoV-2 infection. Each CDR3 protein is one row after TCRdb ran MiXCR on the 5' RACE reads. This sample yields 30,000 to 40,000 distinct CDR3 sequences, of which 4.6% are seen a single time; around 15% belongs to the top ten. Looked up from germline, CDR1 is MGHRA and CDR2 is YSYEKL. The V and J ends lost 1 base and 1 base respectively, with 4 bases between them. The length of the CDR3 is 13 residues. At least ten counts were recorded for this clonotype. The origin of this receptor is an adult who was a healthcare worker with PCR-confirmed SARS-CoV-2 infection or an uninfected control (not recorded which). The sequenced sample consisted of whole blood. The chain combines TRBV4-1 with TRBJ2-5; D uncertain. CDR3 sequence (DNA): TGCGCCAGCAGCCAAGTCGTCCAAGAGACCCAGTACTTC. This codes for CASSQVVQETQYF.